The 4 T cell receptor beta chains in this list originate from one sample, sequenced in a study of T-cell memory formation after mild COVID-19 (dated by TCRdb to about 2021). Libraries came from 5' RACE. The sequencer listed for this sample is Illumina NovaSeq 6000. Through fastp at Q25 and MiXCR, TCRdb rebuilt clones from the public reads, retaining in-frame beta chains. Identical CDR3 protein sequences are pooled into one entry, listed with their most common genes and DNA. Recorded for this sample are 210,000 or so distinct CDR3 sequences; about 18% of them occurred a single time. The ten largest account for roughly 2.3% of the sample. The sample was PBMCs or a T cell subset sorted from them (not recorded which). All receptors derive from an adult woman who had mild COVID-19 (a few samples of this study predate the infection). The sample titles of this study are shuffled in the database, so cell type and time point are left out; the donor was told from shared clones.

This clonotype was observed a handful of times. The chain recombines TRBV20-1 with TRBJ1-5; 7 bases match TRBD1. Looked up from germline, CDR1 is DFQATT and CDR2 is SNEGSKA (reference sequence). The CDR3 contains 14 residues. V was clipped by 5 bases and J by 1 base; unmatched bases: 5. CDR3 loop: CSASGQKSNQPQHF. CDR3 bases: TGCAGTGCTTCGGGACAGAAGAGCAATCAGCCCCAGCATTTT.

This clonotype was counted ten times or more. The genes are TRBV20-1 and TRBJ1-1; D may be TRBD1 (5 bases). Germline CDR1 is DFQATT and CDR2 is SNEGSKA (reference sequence). CDR3 size: 14 residues. V lost 0 bases to trimming and J lost 12 bases, with 20 bases between them. The CDR3 DNA follows: TGCAGTGCTAGAGATAGGTTCGGGGCCTTGAGAACTTTCTTT. It encodes CSARDRFGALRTFF.

The CDR3 is CASSFDRVQGDIQYF. Here the CDR3 DNA reads TGTGCCAGCAGTTTCGACAGGGTCCAGGGGGACATTCAGTACTTC. The J gene is TRBJ2-4, the V gene TRBV12-3 or TRBV12-4, with 7 bases fitting TRBD1. The CDR3 loop spans 15 amino acids. The ends lost 3 bases at V and 8 bases at J; junction bases unmatched: 10.

This clonotype was detected only once. The rearrangement joins TRBV19 to TRBJ1-6; 7 positions match TRBD1. V trimming: 6 bases; J trimming: 6 bases; junction bases outside the gene matches: 8. The CDR3 spans 15 residues. CDR1 LNHDA and CDR2 SQIVND come from the germline V gene (reference sequence). This chain's CDR3 is CASRRTGERNSPLHF. The CDR3 nucleotides are TGTGCCAGTAGGAGGACAGGAGAGCGTAATTCACCCCTCCACTTT. Full variable domain (rest looked up from reference TRBV19 and TRBJ1-6): DGGITQSPKYLFRKEGQNVTLSCEQNLNHDAMYWYRQDPGQGLRLIYYSQIVNDFQKGDIAEGYSVSREKKESFPLTVTSAQKNPTAFYLCASRRTGERNSPLHFGNGTRLTVT.